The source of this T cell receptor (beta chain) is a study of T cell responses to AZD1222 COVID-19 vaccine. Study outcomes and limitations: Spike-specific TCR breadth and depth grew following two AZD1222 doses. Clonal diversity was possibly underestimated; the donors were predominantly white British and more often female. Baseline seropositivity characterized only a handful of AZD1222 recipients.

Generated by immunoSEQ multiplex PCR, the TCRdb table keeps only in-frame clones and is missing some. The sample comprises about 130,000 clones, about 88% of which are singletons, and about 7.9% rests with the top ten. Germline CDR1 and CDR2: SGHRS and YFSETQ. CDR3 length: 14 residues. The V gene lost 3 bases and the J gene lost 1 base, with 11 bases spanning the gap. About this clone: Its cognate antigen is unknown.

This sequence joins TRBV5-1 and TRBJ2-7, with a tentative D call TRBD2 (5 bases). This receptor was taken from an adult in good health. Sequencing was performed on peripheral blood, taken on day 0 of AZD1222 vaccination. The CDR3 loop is CASSWSSASYEQYF. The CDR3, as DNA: TGCGCCAGCAGCTGGAGTAGCGCGTCCTACGAGCAGTACTTC.